The 3 T cell receptor beta chains below were found in one sample sequenced in a study of OX40 agonist ivuxolimab in advanced cancers. Clones were sequenced by immunoSEQ multiplex PCR, and TCRdb holds only the in-frame ones, with some missing. The sample lists some 38,000 clones; around nine tenths were seen once. The sample was CD4+ or CD8+ T cells sorted from blood, taken in a trial of the OX40 agonist ivuxolimab. The receptors were gathered from an adult with an advanced solid tumor such as melanoma, head and neck, liver or kidney cancer.

The V call is TRBV11-2, the J call TRBJ2-7; a possible D gene is TRBD1 (5 bases). The CDR3 totals 12 residues. V was shortened by 5 bases and J by 5 bases, with 10 bases between the two germline ends. Germline loops: CDR1 SGHAT, CDR2 FQNNGV. The CDR3 is CASSRPGNEQYF. The CDR3 DNA reads as TGTGCCAGCAGCCGACCAGGGAACGAGCAGTACTTC.

The gene calls are TRBV2 and TRBJ1-6; D unclear. Germline values: CDR1 SNHLY, CDR2 FYNNEI. This CDR3 contains 15 residues. Trimming cost V 0 bases and J 7 bases, with 10 bases left between them. Here the CDR3 DNA reads TGTGCCAGCAGTGAAGCGTCTGTAGGAAATTCACCCCTCCACTTT. Its protein product is CASSEASVGNSPLHF. Full variable domain (rest looked up from reference TRBV2 and TRBJ1-6): EPEVTQTPSHQVTQMGQEVILRCVPISNHLYFYWYRQILGQKVEFLVSFYNNEISEKSEIFDDQFSVERPDGSNFTLKIRSTKLEDSAMYFCASSEASVGNSPLHFGNGTRLTVT.

This clone was recorded only once. V is TRBV28 and J is TRBJ2-1; 11 bases align to TRBD2. The CDR3 covers 16 residues. CDR1 MDHEN and CDR2 SYDVKM come from the germline V gene. The V gene end was trimmed by 5 bases and the J gene end by 7 bases; junction bases not matched to a gene: 10. The CDR3 DNA reads TGTGCCAGCAGTCTCACTAGCGGGGGACTAAATAATGAGCAGTTCTTC. It encodes CASSLTSGGLNNEQFF.